This T cell receptor (beta chain) derives from a study of blood T cell repertoires in COVID-19. In the study's own analysis: Researchers report that nucleated cell counts were estimated from reference gene primer amplification. Repertoires were generated with immunoSEQ multiplex PCR, while TCRdb's copy carries only in-frame clones and drops some. V, J and clone size derive from that table, while D and trimming were established from the DNA sequence. Of some 290,000 clones listed, 90% are singletons. The cohort comprised adults aged roughly 18 to 90 years residing in about two dozen US areas. Donors were grouped by their self-reported clinical history. A COVID-19 case had been met by exposed participants during the 2 weeks before study entry. This receptor was identified in a woman aged 25 to 39 who had been exposed to COVID-19. Specimen: PBMCs or T cells enriched from blood (not recorded which).

In nucleotides, the CDR3 is TGTGCCAGCAGTGGGAGGGGGGGACTCCGATACGAGCAGTACTTC. Translated: CASSGRGGLRYEQYF. The chain joins TRBV2 to TRBJ2-7, with a tentative D call TRBD2 (7 bases). The CDR3 loop spans 15 amino acids. In germline, CDR1 is SNHLY, CDR2 FYNNEI. Deletions cut 4 bases from V and 4 bases from J, with 17 bases between.